Reported below is one T cell receptor beta chain. Its antigen is not known. The sample comes from a study of high-grade serous ovarian cancer treatment subgroups. Study information: Mean per sample: around 13,000 reads, some 7,300 unique TCR beta rearrangements.

Tumor samples were taken before definitive surgery or chemotherapy. Overall study results and limits: Higher neoantigen levels went with greater TCR clonal relatedness. Same-patient tumor repertoires overlapped at roughly 0.1 to 0.79; different patients barely overlapped. These tumor repertoires lack spatial information from bulk sequencing.

TCRdb keeps only in-frame clones here, not all; method: immunoSEQ multiplex PCR. This table holds 30,000 to 40,000 clones, roughly 83% found once. CDR1 is LNHDA, CDR2 SQIVND, per germline (reference sequence). This CDR3 is built from 17 residues. The V and J ends lost 7 bases and 8 bases respectively, with 26 bases between them. The material sequenced was tumor tissue. The rearrangement joins TRBV19 to TRBJ2-2; no reliable D call. This TCR was sampled from a human donor with high-grade serous ovarian cancer. The CDR3 DNA follows: TGTGCCAGTATCCCTCCTCTCGGTGATCTCGGCTCAGGGGAGCTGTTTTTT. This encodes CASIPPLGDLGSGELFF.